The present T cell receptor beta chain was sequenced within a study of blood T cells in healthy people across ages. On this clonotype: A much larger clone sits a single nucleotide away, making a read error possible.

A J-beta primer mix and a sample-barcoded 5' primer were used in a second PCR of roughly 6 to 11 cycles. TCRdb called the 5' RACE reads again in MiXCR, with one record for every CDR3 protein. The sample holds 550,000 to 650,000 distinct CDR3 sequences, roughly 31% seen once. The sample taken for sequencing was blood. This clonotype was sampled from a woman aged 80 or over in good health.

CDR3 residues: CASSYSKQGNSYEQYF. For the CDR3, the DNA is TGTGCCAGCAGTTACTCGAAGCAGGGAAACTCCTACGAGCAGTACTTC. The chain employs TRBV6-6 and TRBJ2-7, with D maybe TRBD1 (5 bases). CDR1 MNHNY and CDR2 SVGAGI come from the germline V gene (reference sequence). Trimming stripped 0 bases from V and 0 bases from J, with 12 bases between. There are 16 residues in the CDR3.